Following are 8 T cell receptor beta chains from one sample sequenced in a study of vaccination and CD4 T cells after COVID-19. Their specific antigens are unknown. The study sequenced cultured CD4+ T cell DNA using the Oncomine TCR Beta short-read assay. TCRdb itself ran the PCR reads through MiXCR, one entry per CDR3 protein. The sample holds roughly 12,000 distinct CDR3 sequences, approximately 49% seen once. The treatment was: approximately nine-day PBMC culture with coronavirus spike peptide pools or control peptides (ViraFEST assay). The sequencing sample was made of CD4+ T cells from blood, cultured in vitro. These TCRs come from a human donor who had recovered from COVID-19.

This clonotype was observed a few times. This sequence joins TRBV20-1 and TRBJ2-3; possibly TRBD1 or TRBD2 for D (6 bases each). Trimming removed 3 bases from V and 2 bases from J, with 12 bases in between. The CDR3 has 14 residues. The germline V gene encodes CDR1 DFQATT and CDR2 SNEGSKA (reference sequence). CDR3 loop: CSARGAGNTDTQYF. The CDR3 region has the DNA TGCAGTGCTAGGGGGGCGGGGAACACAGATACGCAGTATTTT.

J is TRBJ2-7 and V is TRBV6-2 or TRBV6-3; D perhaps matches TRBD2 (6 bases). V lost 7 bases and J lost 4, with 17 bases in between. The CDR3 consists of 14 residues. CDR1 and CDR2 from the germline V gene are MNHEY and SVGEGT. Here the CDR3 reads CASTAGTAGYEQYF. DNA for the CDR3: TGTGCCAGCACTGCCGGGACTGCTGGATACGAGCAGTACTTC.

The table lists this clonotype with a few counts. J is TRBJ1-1 and V is TRBV7-3, with a weak D call TRBD1 (5 bases). Germline V lookup: CDR1 SGHTA, CDR2 FQGTGA. This CDR3 comprises 14 residues. The V end was cut by 2 bases, the J end by 2 bases, with 9 bases between. CDR3 coding DNA: TGTGCCAGCAGCTTACACCAGGGAAACACTGAAGCTTTCTTT. Translated: CASSLHQGNTEAFF.

This clonotype was counted a few times. V is TRBV7-2 and J is TRBJ2-3, with D uncertain. The CDR3 totals 11 residues. The V gene lost 5 bases and the J gene lost 2 bases, with 2 bases spanning the gap. The germline V gene encodes CDR1 SGHTA and CDR2 FQGNSA. CDR3 in amino acids: CASSATDTQYF. The CDR3 coding sequence is TGTGCCAGCAGCGCCACAGATACGCAGTATTTT.

The chain uses TRBV7-8 and TRBJ2-2, with D possibly being TRBD2 (5 bases). V lost 5 bases and J lost 6, with 10 bases in between. CDR3 length equals 13 residues. Per the germline V gene, CDR1 is SGHVS and CDR2 is FQNEAQ. The chain's CDR3 is CASSTDWAGELFF. CDR3 nucleotides: TGTGCCAGCAGCACGGACTGGGCCGGGGAGCTGTTTTTT.

The sample holds one count of this clonotype. The chain has TRBV6-1 and TRBJ1-5; the D gene is possibly TRBD1 (6 bases). The V gene's germline CDR1 is MNHNS and CDR2 SASEGT. The CDR3 length is 15 residues. The ends were cut back, 7 bases at V and 6 bases at J, with 19 bases in the middle. CDR3 protein: CASTVGGLGGQPQHF. CDR3 nucleotides: TGTGCCAGCACGGTCGGGGGCCTCGGGGGTCAGCCCCAGCATTTT.

The J gene is TRBJ1-2, the V gene TRBV20-1; TRBD1 aligns across 8 bases. In germline, CDR1 is DFQATT, CDR2 SNEGSKA (reference sequence). Unmatched junction bases numbered 2, after V lost 2 bases and J lost 3 bases. This CDR3 is built from 13 residues. CDR3 bases: TGCAGTGCTAGACAGGGGGCCCACTATGGCTACACCTTC. Protein sequence: CSARQGAHYGYTF.

This clonotype turned up a few times. The gene calls are TRBV6-5 and TRBJ1-1; D is unresolved. This CDR3 is built from 12 residues. The V end lost 0 bases, the J end lost 4 bases, and 3 bases lay between the germline ends. Germline CDR1 reads MNHEY; CDR2 reads SVGAGI. CDR3 loop: CASSYSVTEAFF. The CDR3 DNA reads as TGTGCCAGCAGTTACTCAGTCACTGAAGCTTTCTTT.